The rows below give T cell receptor beta chains drawn from one sample of a study of cytomegalovirus exposure and HLA in healthy donors. Libraries were prepared by immunoSEQ multiplex PCR; TCRdb keeps only in-frame clonotypes and omits some of them. The table lists 60,000 to 70,000 clones. Sequencing was carried out using PBMCs. These receptors all stem from a boy younger than 18 in good health and CMV-seronegative. Both conserved end residues are part of each CDR3. Each record gives: V gene, D gene, J gene, CDR3 DNA, CDR3 protein. D genes are given only for firm matches.

>TRBV5-4|TRBD2|TRBJ2-1
TGTGCCAGCAGCTTGGGGTTCGTAGCGGGAGGGAGGAATGAGCAGTTCTTC
CASSLGFVAGGRNEQFF
>TRBV4-3|TRBD2|TRBJ2-1
TGCGCCAGCAGCCAAGTTGGACTAGCGGGAGTCGAAGGGTCCTACAATGAGCAGTTCTTC
CASSQVGLAGVEGSYNEQFF
>TRBV2|NA|TRBJ1-2
TGTGCCAGCAGTGTGCCCTACCCAACTAACTATGGCTACACCTTC
CASSVPYPTNYGYTF
>TRBV30|NA|TRBJ1-2
TGTGTCTGGAATGCAGGGGACTATGGCTACACCTTC
CVWNAGDYGYTF
>TRBV9|NA|TRBJ1-1
TGTGCCAGCAGCGTAACGGACAGCCAAGCTTTCTTT
CASSVTDSQAFF
>TRBV15|TRBD2|TRBJ2-1
TGTGCCACCAGCATCTTGACTAGCGGGAGGGTCTCCTACAATGAGCAGTTCTTC
CATSILTSGRVSYNEQFF
>TRBV13|TRBD2|TRBJ2-7
TGTGCCAGCAGCTCCCGACTAGCGACACGCGAGCAGTACTTC
CASSSRLATREQYF
>TRBV6-1|NA|TRBJ1-1
TGTGCCAGCAGGCGCCAATCCGGGACTGAAGCTTTCTTT
CASRRQSGTEAFF
>TRBV7-9|NA|TRBJ1-2
TGTGCCAGCAGCGGGAGACGGACGGAAAATTTTCGGTACACCTTC
CASSGRRTENFRYTF
>TRBV6-4|TRBD1|TRBJ2-7
TGTGCCAGCAGTGACTCAGGCAGGGGGCACTACGAGCAGTACTTC
CASSDSGRGHYEQYF
>TRBV30|TRBD2|TRBJ2-5
TGTGCCTGGAGTGTATCGGGGGGGGCCACAGAGACCCAGTACTTC
CAWSVSGGATETQYF
>TRBV19|NA|TRBJ2-1
TGTGCCAGTACTTCAGATCCTTACAATGAGCAGTTCTTC
CASTSDPYNEQFF
>TRBV18|NA|TRBJ2-7
TGTGCCAGCTCACCGGGCAGGGAGGCCTACGAGCAGTACTTC
CASSPGREAYEQYF
>TRBV7-2|TRBD2|TRBJ2-1
TGTGCCAGCATAAAGAGCGGGAGCAACGAGCAGTTCTTC
CASIKSGSNEQFF
>TRBV2|NA|TRBJ1-2
TGTGCCAGCAGTTTAGGAGATGGCTACACCTTC
CASSLGDGYTF
>TRBV6-5|NA|TRBJ2-7
TGTGCCAGCAGTTCCGGAGACGCTACCTACGAGCAGTACTTC
CASSSGDATYEQYF
>TRBV25-1|TRBD1|TRBJ2-6
TGTGCCAGCAGCCCGGAGGGGACAGGACACTCTGGGGCCAACGTCCTGACTTTC
CASSPEGTGHSGANVLTF
>TRBV19|NA|TRBJ2-1
TGTGCCAGTAGCGGGACTGGACTCTATGAGCAGTTCTTC
CASSGTGLYEQFF